These T cell receptor beta chains were read from a single sample in a study of somatic mutations in cytotoxic T cells in rheumatoid arthritis. TCRdb keeps only in-frame clones here, not all; method: immunoSEQ multiplex PCR. The table lists about 19,000 clones, 65% to 70% of them singletons, with 15% to 20% in the top ten. The specimen sequenced was CD8+ T cells sorted from blood. Every receptor here comes from an adult with rheumatoid arthritis. Both conserved end residues are part of each CDR3. A D gene is named only where the DNA matches it firmly. Part of the rows lack a size; the others show once, few, many or a class for expanded clones.

size: .
V: TRBV4-1
D: .
J: TRBJ2-1
DNA: TGCGCCAGCAGCCAAGTTCCGTACAATGAGCAGTTCTTC
CDR3: CASSQVPYNEQFF

size: .
V: TRBV9
D: .
J: TRBJ2-7
DNA: TGTGCCAGCAGCGTAAGGGGGAACGAGCAGTACTTC
CDR3: CASSVRGNEQYF

size: medium-sized
V: TRBV5-6
D: .
J: TRBJ2-2
DNA: TGTGCCAGCAGCTTGGGGGCCTCAGACACCGGGGAGCTGTTTTTT
CDR3: CASSLGASDTGELFF

size: .
V: TRBV11-3
D: .
J: TRBJ2-7
DNA: TGTGCCAGCAGCTTAGACGGAGTCGAGCAGTACTTC
CDR3: CASSLDGVEQYF

size: .
V: TRBV2
D: .
J: TRBJ2-5
DNA: TGTGCCAGCAGTGAAGCCGGAGAGACCCAGTACTTC
CDR3: CASSEAGETQYF

size: .
V: TRBV25-1
D: TRBD1
J: TRBJ1-4
DNA: TGTGCCAGCAGGGACAGGGGGCTGACTAATGAAAAACTGTTTTTT
CDR3: CASRDRGLTNEKLFF

size: .
V: TRBV5-6
D: .
J: TRBJ1-1
DNA: TGTGCCAGCAGCTTGGACGTAATACAGGACACTGAAGCTTTCTTT
CDR3: CASSLDVIQDTEAFF

size: .
V: TRBV6-5
D: TRBD2
J: TRBJ2-7
DNA: TGCGCCAGCAGTTTACTAGCGGGGGGAGGCTACGAGCAGTACTTC
CDR3: CASSLLAGGGYEQYF

size: few
V: TRBV28
D: .
J: TRBJ1-5
DNA: TGTGCCAGCAGTTTCCGACAGTTAGGGGCTCAGCCCCAGCATTTT
CDR3: CASSFRQLGAQPQHF

size: .
V: TRBV13
D: TRBD2
J: TRBJ2-7
DNA: TGTGCCAGCAGCTTAGGGCCGGAGCGGGGGGCGACCTACGAGCAGTACTTC
CDR3: CASSLGPERGATYEQYF

size: .
V: TRBV4-1
D: .
J: TRBJ2-7
DNA: TGCGCCAGCAGCCAAGATGGGAGTACGGGCTACGAGCAGTACTTC
CDR3: CASSQDGSTGYEQYF

size: .
V: TRBV4-3
D: TRBD1
J: TRBJ2-2
DNA: TGCGCCAGCAGCCAATTCAGGGGGCAGGACGCCGGGGAGCTGTTTTTT
CDR3: CASSQFRGQDAGELFF

size: few
V: TRBV19
D: .
J: TRBJ1-5
DNA: TGTGCCAGTAGTATCCCCGACTATTCGTATCAGCCCCAGCATTTT
CDR3: CASSIPDYSYQPQHF

size: .
V: TRBV15
D: TRBD2
J: TRBJ2-7
DNA: TGTGCCACCAGTTCGGGACTAGCGGTTGCCTCCGAGCAGTACTTC
CDR3: CATSSGLAVASEQYF

size: .
V: TRBV5-6
D: TRBD1
J: TRBJ1-1
DNA: TGTGCCAGCAGCCCGCGCGACAGGGGGCGCACTGAAGCTTTCTTT
CDR3: CASSPRDRGRTEAFF

size: .
V: TRBV2
D: .
J: TRBJ1-1
DNA: TGTGCCAGCACGGACAGTACGATGAACACTGAAGCTTTCTTT
CDR3: CASTDSTMNTEAFF

size: .
V: TRBV13
D: TRBD1
J: TRBJ1-5
DNA: TGTGCCAGCAGCTTAGGGGGACAGGTCAATCAGCCCCAGCATTTT
CDR3: CASSLGGQVNQPQHF

size: .
V: TRBV28
D: .
J: TRBJ1-2
DNA: TGTGCCAGCAGTTTATCAGGTTCCTCGGACTACACCTTC
CDR3: CASSLSGSSDYTF

size: .
V: TRBV6-5
D: .
J: TRBJ1-1
DNA: TGTGCCAGCAGTTACCTCGACAGACTGAACACTGAAGCTTTCTTT
CDR3: CASSYLDRLNTEAFF

size: .
V: TRBV19
D: .
J: TRBJ2-7
DNA: TGTGCCAGTAGTACGGATGTTTCAGCATCGTTCTACGAGCAGTACTTC
CDR3: CASSTDVSASFYEQYF

size: .
V: TRBV15
D: .
J: TRBJ1-1
DNA: TGTGCCACCAGCAGCAACAGAAACATGAACACTGAAGCTTTCTTT
CDR3: CATSSNRNMNTEAFF

size: once
V: TRBV28
D: .
J: TRBJ2-5
DNA: TGTGCCAGCAGCCCAACTAGAAAGCTCAAAGAGACCCAGTACTTC
CDR3: CASSPTRKLKETQYF

size: .
V: TRBV28
D: .
J: TRBJ1-3
DNA: TGTGCCAGCAGTACCCAAATACTGAGCTCTGGAAACACCATATATTTT
CDR3: CASSTQILSSGNTIYF

size: once
V: TRBV2
D: .
J: TRBJ2-2
DNA: TGTGCCAGCAGTGAGTTGACATCCACCCCTAACACCGGGGAGCTGTTTTTT
CDR3: CASSELTSTPNTGELFF

size: .
V: TRBV4-2
D: .
J: TRBJ1-6
DNA: TGTGCCAGCAGCCAAGATGGGGGAGGCAGTTCACCCCTCCACTTT
CDR3: CASSQDGGGSSPLHF

size: .
V: TRBV11-2
D: .
J: TRBJ2-3
DNA: TGTGCCAGCAGTCTCCCAGGGGGGCGGGCCTCAGATACGCAGTATTTT
CDR3: CASSLPGGRASDTQYF

size: .
V: TRBV27
D: .
J: TRBJ1-1
DNA: TGTGCCAGCGGCCGGGGGGGCACTGAAGCTTTCTTT
CDR3: CASGRGGTEAFF

size: .
V: TRBV28
D: TRBD2
J: TRBJ2-2
DNA: TGTGCCAGCAGTTTGTTTAGCGGGGGGGCCGGGGAGCTGTTTTTT
CDR3: CASSLFSGGAGELFF

size: once
V: TRBV5-1
D: .
J: TRBJ1-1
DNA: TGCGCCAGCAGCGTAGTCCCTCTGAACACTGAAGCTTTCTTT
CDR3: CASSVVPLNTEAFF

size: .
V: TRBV6-5
D: TRBD1
J: TRBJ2-7
DNA: TGTGCCAGCAGTTCTGGGACAGGGGCGAGCTCCTACGAGCAGTACTTC
CDR3: CASSSGTGASSYEQYF

size: .
V: TRBV6-5
D: TRBD1
J: TRBJ2-7
DNA: TGTGCCAGCAGTTTGGGACAGGGAGCCTACGAGCAGTACTTC
CDR3: CASSLGQGAYEQYF

size: .
V: TRBV7-9
D: .
J: TRBJ1-1
DNA: TGTGCCAGCAGCTTTAGTCCGAACACTGAAGCTTTCTTT
CDR3: CASSFSPNTEAFF

size: .
V: TRBV4-1
D: .
J: TRBJ2-5
DNA: TGCGCCAGCAGCGGGACAATCGGGGAGACCCAGTACTTC
CDR3: CASSGTIGETQYF

size: .
V: TRBV29-1
D: .
J: TRBJ2-7
DNA: TGCAGCGTTGAAAGCCACACAGGTCCCGAGCAGTACTTC
CDR3: CSVESHTGPEQYF

size: .
V: TRBV5-1
D: .
J: TRBJ2-2
DNA: TGCGCCACCTTGGACATAAACACCGGGGAGCTGTTTTTT
CDR3: CATLDINTGELFF

size: few
V: TRBV2
D: TRBD1
J: TRBJ2-7
DNA: TGTGCCAGCAGGGAGGGACAGGGGGTGTTCGAGCAGTACTTC
CDR3: CASREGQGVFEQYF

size: .
V: TRBV6-5
D: TRBD1
J: TRBJ2-7
DNA: TGTGCCAGTGGGACAGTTTACGAGCAGTACTTC
CDR3: CASGTVYEQYF

size: .
V: TRBV7-6
D: TRBD2
J: TRBJ2-7
DNA: TGTGCCAGCAGCTTAGGGGGAGGGCTAGACGAGCAGTACTTC
CDR3: CASSLGGGLDEQYF

size: .
V: TRBV28
D: .
J: TRBJ1-2
DNA: TGTGCCAGCAGTCGCGCGTCAGGCTACACCTTC
CDR3: CASSRASGYTF

size: .
V: TRBV28
D: .
J: TRBJ1-5
DNA: TGTGCCAGCAGTTTCCATGGGGTTCGCCAGCCCCAGCATTTT
CDR3: CASSFHGVRQPQHF

size: .
V: TRBV11-1
D: TRBD1
J: TRBJ2-1
DNA: TGTGCCAGCAGCTTAACAGGGACAGGGTCCTACAATGAGCAGTTCTTC
CDR3: CASSLTGTGSYNEQFF